This T cell receptor (beta chain) was sequenced during a study of identical twins. The sample holds many counts of this clonotype. TCRdb redid the calling of the 5' RACE reads with MiXCR, one entry per CDR3 protein. The sample has 200,000 to 250,000 distinct CDR3 sequences, approximately 8.3% seen once. These data were also filed under a second study, of yellow fever vaccine responses in identical twins. That investigation notes: Twins reportedly mounted vaccine T cell responses that seemed partly convergent, partly personalized.

The sequenced sample consisted of memory (CD45RO+) T cells sorted from blood. The sequence was obtained from a woman under 30 in good health.

The CDR3 DNA reads as TGTGCCAGCAGTTACCAGGACCTACGAGCGGGCTACGAGCAGTACTTC. Its translation: CASSYQDLRAGYEQYF. The V gene is TRBV6-5, the J gene TRBJ2-7; TRBD2 is a possible D gene (6 bases). CDR1 MNHEY and CDR2 SVGAGI come from the germline V gene. V lost 2 bases, J lost 3 bases, and 17 bases lay in between. This CDR3 contains 16 residues.